This T cell receptor (beta chain) is drawn from a study of blood T cell repertoires in COVID-19. Study in general: Whether acute or convalescent, the COVID-19 samples came from the United States, Italy and Spain. T cells, B-cell-depleted T cells, or PBMCs provided the cDNA or gDNA that served as material.

This clone was seen a single time. TCRdb's table, derived via immunoSEQ multiplex PCR, lists solely in-frame clones and lacks some. Of roughly 160,000 clones in the sample, over 80% were seen once. Recruitment covered 25 or so US areas and drew participants whose ages spanned about 18 to 100 years. Resolution of symptoms, clearance, or two negative PCRs was present in recovered Cohort 3 donors. The CDR3 has 12 residues. The V gene's germline CDR1 is SGHDT and CDR2 YYEEEE. V shed 3 bases and J shed 3 bases, with 6 bases lying between them. The gene calls are TRBV5-6 and TRBJ1-2; D perhaps matches TRBD1 (6 bases). The clonotype comes from an older woman who had recovered from COVID-19. The specimen was PBMCs or T cells enriched from blood (not recorded which). The DNA for the CDR3 is TGTGCCAGCAGCTCAGGGGACTATGGCTACACCTTC. Protein: CASSSGDYGYTF.